This T cell receptor (beta chain) is drawn from a study of T cells in Graves' hyperthyroidism and ophthalmopathy. TCR beta CDR3 regions were amplified from RNA. The primer set for the first-round RT-PCR of the TCR CDR3 was HTBI. TCRdb reprocessed the multiplex PCR reads with MiXCR, giving one entry per CDR3 protein. The sample shows 490,000 or so distinct CDR3 sequences, 22% of them seen only once. There are 15 residues in the CDR3. Germline-derived CDR1 and CDR2 are SGHTA and FQGNSA. V was shortened by 1 base and J by 6 bases, with 13 bases between the two germline ends. General study findings and limits: Peripheral blood also featured most of the thyroid clonotypes expanded above 0.001.

About this clonotype itself: Its matching antigen is unknown.

The material sequenced was blood. The chain couples TRBV7-2 to TRBJ1-5, with no clear D. The source is a woman between 70 and 85 years old with Graves' ophthalmopathy. In DNA form, the CDR3 reads TGTGCCAGCAGCTTAGGACTGGGGTCGGCTCAGCCCCAGCATTTT. It yields the protein CASSLGLGSAQPQHF. The full variable domain, with the rest looked up from reference TRBV7-2 and TRBJ1-5, is GAGVSQSPSNKVTEKGKDVELRCDPISGHTALYWYRQSLGQGLEFLIYFQGNSAPDKSGLPSDRFSAERTGGSVSTLTIQRTQQEDSAVYLCASSLGLGSAQPQHFGDGTRLSIL.